This TCR beta chain is from a study of OX40 agonist ivuxolimab in advanced cancers. Method: immunoSEQ multiplex PCR; TCRdb's copy keeps in-frame clones and lacks some. The sample lists about 54,000 clones; 75% to 90% were seen once. Germline assignment: CDR1 MNHEY and CDR2 SVGAGI. The CDR3 contains 14 residues. V lost 7 bases to trimming and J lost 2 bases, with 14 bases between them. This receptor was taken from an adult with an advanced solid tumor such as melanoma, head and neck, liver or kidney cancer. Sequenced here: CD4+ or CD8+ T cells sorted from blood, sampled in a trial of the OX40 agonist ivuxolimab. The J gene is TRBJ2-5, the V gene TRBV6-5; D might be TRBD2 (6 bases). The CDR3: CASMRRGLQETQYF. Written as DNA, the CDR3 is TGTGCCAGCATGCGGCGGGGATTACAAGAGACCCAGTACTTC.